The 6 T cell receptor beta chains below all came from one sample that was sequenced in a study. Treg sorting used a CD4+CD25+CD127-/low gate. TCRdb called the 5' RACE reads again in MiXCR, with one record for every CDR3 protein. There are tens of thousands of distinct CDR3 sequences in the sample; about a fifth occur only once, and 3.5% to 4.5% lies in the top ten. The sequenced material came from Tregs sorted from a lymph node. These receptors were collected from a female donor with breast cancer.

The V and J genes are TRBV12-3 or TRBV12-4 and TRBJ2-1; 9 positions agree with TRBD2. The CDR3 runs 13 residues. The ends lost 6 bases at V and 9 bases at J; junction bases unmatched: 6. The CDR3 DNA is TGTGCCAGCAGGCCCGGGACTAGCAGTGAGCAGTTCTTC. It codes for CASRPGTSSEQFF.

As concerns this clonotype: A much larger clone differs from this one at a single base, so this may be a read error. The rearrangement joins TRBV15 to TRBJ2-4, with TRBD1 matching over 10 bases. Germline lookup yields CDR1 LNHNV and CDR2 YYDKDF (reference sequence). The junction had 9 bases not matched to a gene; V was cut back by 5 bases and J by 2 bases. CDR3 length equals 17 residues. The DNA of the CDR3 is TGTGCCACCAGCGGGGGTCGGACAGGGGGAACCAAAAACATTCAGTACTTC. It codes for CATSGGRTGGTKNIQYF.

This clonotype was counted a few times. This chain's CDR3 is CASNERGTAQTNDGYTF. The CDR3 DNA follows: TGTGCCAGCAACGAGAGGGGCACAGCGCAAACTAACGATGGCTACACCTTC. V usage is TRBV21-1 and J usage is TRBJ1-2; TRBD1 is taken as the D call from the table, unchecked against the DNA. TRBV21-1 is classified as a pseudogene. The length of the CDR3 is 17 residues.

This clonotype was observed many times. The chain combines TRBV5-1 with TRBJ1-4; 7 bases are shared with TRBD1. The CDR3 is made up of 16 amino acids. Germline V gene data show CDR1 as SGHRS and CDR2 as YFSETQ. Losses at the gene ends were 6 bases for V and 3 bases for J; bases not matched to a gene: 11. The CDR3 DNA sequence: TGCGCCAGCAAGACTTCATACAGGGGATCTAATGAAAAACTGTTTTTT. This encodes CASKTSYRGSNEKLFF.

There are a few counts of this clonotype. The J gene is TRBJ1-1, the V gene TRBV2; maybe TRBD1 (5 bases). The V end lost 7 bases, the J end lost 8 bases, and 14 bases lay between the germline ends. The CDR3 has 12 amino acids. From germline, CDR1 is SNHLY and CDR2 FYNNEI. DNA of the CDR3: TGTGCCAGCACGTTTACAGGATTAGAAGCTTTCTTT. This translates into CASTFTGLEAFF.

On this clonotype: This may be a read error: a much more frequent sequence differs by one nucleotide. This sequence joins TRBV28 and TRBJ2-4; perhaps TRBD2 as D (6 bases). Germline V gene sequence: CDR1 MDHEN, CDR2 SYDVKM. Trimming stripped 7 bases from V and 8 bases from J, with 15 bases between. The CDR3 is 13 amino acids. The CDR3: CASMDGGEDIQYF. Here the CDR3 DNA reads TGTGCCAGCATGGACGGGGGAGAAGACATTCAGTACTTC.